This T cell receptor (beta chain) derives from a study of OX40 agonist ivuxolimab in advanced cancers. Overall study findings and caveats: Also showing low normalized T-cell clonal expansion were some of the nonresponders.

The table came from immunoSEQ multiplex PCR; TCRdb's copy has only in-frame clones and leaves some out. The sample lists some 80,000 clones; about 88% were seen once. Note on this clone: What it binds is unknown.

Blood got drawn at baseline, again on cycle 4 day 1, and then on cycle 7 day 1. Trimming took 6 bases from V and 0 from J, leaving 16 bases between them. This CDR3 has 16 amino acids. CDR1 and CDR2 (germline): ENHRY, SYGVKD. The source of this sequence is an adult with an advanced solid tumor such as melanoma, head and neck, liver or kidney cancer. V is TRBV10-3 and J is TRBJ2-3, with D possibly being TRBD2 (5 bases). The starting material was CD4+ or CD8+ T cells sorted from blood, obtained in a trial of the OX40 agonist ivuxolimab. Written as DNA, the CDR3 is TGTGCCATCAGCATCGGAGGATTTGAAAGCACAGATACGCAGTATTTT. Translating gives CAISIGGFESTDTQYF.